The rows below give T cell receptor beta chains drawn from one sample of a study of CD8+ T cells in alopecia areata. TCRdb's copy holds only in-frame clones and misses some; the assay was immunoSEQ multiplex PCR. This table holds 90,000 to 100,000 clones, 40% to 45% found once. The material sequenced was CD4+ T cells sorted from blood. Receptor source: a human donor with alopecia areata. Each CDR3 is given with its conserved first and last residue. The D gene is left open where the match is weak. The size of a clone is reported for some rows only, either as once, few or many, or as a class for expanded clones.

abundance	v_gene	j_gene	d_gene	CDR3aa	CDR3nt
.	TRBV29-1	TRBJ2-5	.	CSVEITQETQYF	TGCAGCGTTGAAATCACGCAAGAGACCCAGTACTTC
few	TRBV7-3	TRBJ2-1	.	CASSSGGFPLSEQFF	TGTGCCAGCAGCTCTGGGGGGTTCCCCTTAAGTGAGCAGTTCTTC
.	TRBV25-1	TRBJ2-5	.	CASSEFGGPQETQYF	TGTGCCAGCAGTGAATTTGGCGGTCCCCAAGAGACCCAGTACTTC
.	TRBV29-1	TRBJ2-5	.	CSVATSKETQYF	TGCAGCGTGGCGACAAGTAAAGAGACCCAGTACTTC
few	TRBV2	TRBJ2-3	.	CASRPQVSGTDTQYF	TGTGCCAGCAGGCCCCAAGTTAGTGGCACAGATACGCAGTATTTT
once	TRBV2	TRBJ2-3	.	CASSDRGPITDTQYF	TGTGCCAGCAGTGATCGCGGTCCTATCACAGATACGCAGTATTTT
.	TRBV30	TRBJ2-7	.	CAWARSQLSEQYF	TGTGCCTGGGCCAGGTCACAACTGAGCGAGCAGTACTTC
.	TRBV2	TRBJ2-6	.	CASGNRTSGANVLTF	TGTGCCAGCGGAAACAGGACTTCTGGGGCCAACGTCCTGACTTTC
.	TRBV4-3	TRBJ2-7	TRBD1	CASSQQDRDYEQYF	TGCGCCAGCAGCCAACAGGACAGGGACTACGAGCAGTACTTC
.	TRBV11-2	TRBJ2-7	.	CASSLAPDTYEQYF	TGTGCCAGCAGCTTAGCGCCGGATACCTACGAGCAGTACTTC
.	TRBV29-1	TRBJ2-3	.	CSVEDTQYF	TGCAGCGTCGAAGATACGCAGTATTTT
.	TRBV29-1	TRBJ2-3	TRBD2	CSAIEWVPSGSVTDTQYF	TGCAGCGCCATAGAGTGGGTTCCTAGCGGGAGCGTCACAGATACGCAGTATTTT
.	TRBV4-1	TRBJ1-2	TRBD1	CASSRDRGPYGYTF	TGCGCCAGCAGCCGGGACAGGGGTCCCTATGGCTACACCTTC
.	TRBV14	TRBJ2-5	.	CASSPLGRLQETQYF	TGTGCCAGCAGCCCTCTCGGACGGCTCCAAGAGACCCAGTACTTC
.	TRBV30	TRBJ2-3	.	CAWRIRDTQYF	TGTGCCTGGAGAATACGAGATACGCAGTATTTT
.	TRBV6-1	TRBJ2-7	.	CASSSTDEQYF	TGTGCCAGCAGTTCCACCGACGAGCAGTACTTC
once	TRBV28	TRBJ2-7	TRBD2	CASLRGDSYEQYF	TGTGCTTCTCTACGGGGGGACTCCTACGAGCAGTACTTC
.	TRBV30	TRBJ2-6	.	CAWSDSKSSGANVLTF	TGTGCCTGGAGTGATTCTAAAAGCTCTGGGGCCAACGTCCTGACTTTC
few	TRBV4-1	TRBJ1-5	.	CASSQDGVFNQPQHF	TGCGCCAGCAGCCAAGATGGGGTTTTTAATCAGCCCCAGCATTTT
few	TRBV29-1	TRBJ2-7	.	CSVLLKSSYEQYF	TGCAGCGTCCTGCTTAAGAGCTCCTACGAGCAGTACTTC
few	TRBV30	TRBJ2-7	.	CAWSVLSGYEQYF	TGTGCCTGGAGTGTATTGAGCGGTTACGAGCAGTACTTC
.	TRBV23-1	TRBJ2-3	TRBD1	CATEITRDRALSTDTQYF	TGCGCCACCGAAATAACCCGGGACAGGGCCCTTAGCACAGATACGCAGTATTTT
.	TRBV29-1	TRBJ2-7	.	CSVPGGPYEQYF	TGCAGCGTGCCAGGGGGGCCTTACGAGCAGTACTTC
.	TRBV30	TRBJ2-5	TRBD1	CAWTQGEETQYF	TGTGCCTGGACCCAGGGGGAAGAGACCCAGTACTTC
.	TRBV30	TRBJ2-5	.	CAWSTERRTQYF	TGTGCCTGGAGTACAGAGAGGAGGACCCAGTACTTC
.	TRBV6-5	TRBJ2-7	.	CASSLIQNRQYF	TGTGCCAGCAGTTTAATCCAGAACAGGCAGTACTTC
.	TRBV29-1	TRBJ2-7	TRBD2	CSVAAMGGGYEQYF	TGCAGCGTCGCTGCTATGGGCGGGGGGTACGAGCAGTACTTC
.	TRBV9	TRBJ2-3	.	CASSVAATDTQYF	TGTGCCAGCAGCGTAGCGGCAACAGATACGCAGTATTTT
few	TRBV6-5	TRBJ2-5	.	CASSWGAQETQYF	TGTGCCAGCAGTTGGGGCGCCCAAGAGACCCAGTACTTC
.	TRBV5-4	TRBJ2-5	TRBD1	CASSLEGQGRQTQYF	TGTGCCAGCAGCTTGGAGGGACAGGGTCGGCAGACCCAGTACTTC
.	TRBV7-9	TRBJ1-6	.	CASSVDPNSPLHF	TGTGCCAGCAGCGTGGACCCAAATTCACCCCTCCACTTT
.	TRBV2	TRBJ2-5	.	CASSQHSPGETQYF	TGTGCCAGCAGTCAACACTCTCCCGGGGAGACCCAGTACTTC
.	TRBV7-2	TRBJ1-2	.	CASSIDQGQGYGYTF	TGTGCCAGCAGCATTGATCAGGGGCAGGGCTATGGCTACACCTTC
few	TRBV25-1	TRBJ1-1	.	CASSGNIAFSTSTEAFF	TGTGCCAGCAGTGGGAATATCGCCTTTAGTACCTCCACTGAAGCTTTCTTT
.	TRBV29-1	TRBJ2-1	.	CSAVGLAYNEQFF	TGCAGCGCTGTGGGACTCGCATACAATGAGCAGTTCTTC
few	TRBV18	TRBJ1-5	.	CASSEAGGSQPQHF	TGTGCCAGCTCGGAGGCGGGGGGCTCTCAGCCCCAGCATTTT
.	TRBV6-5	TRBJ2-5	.	CASSWGTGQETQYF	TGTGCCAGCAGCTGGGGGACTGGACAAGAGACCCAGTACTTC
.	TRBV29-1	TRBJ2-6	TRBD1	CSVEDMGQGKPGANVLTF	TGCAGCGTTGAAGATATGGGACAGGGGAAACCTGGGGCCAACGTCCTGACTTTC
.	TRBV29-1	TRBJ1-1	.	CSVVRTENTEAFF	TGCAGCGTTGTTAGGACTGAAAACACTGAAGCTTTCTTT
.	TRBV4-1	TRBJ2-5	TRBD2	CASSQSGTSGSGTQYF	TGCGCCAGCAGCCAATCCGGGACTAGCGGGAGCGGGACCCAGTACTTC
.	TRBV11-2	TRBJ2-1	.	CASAVRHEQFF	TGTGCCTCGGCGGTGCGGCATGAGCAGTTCTTC
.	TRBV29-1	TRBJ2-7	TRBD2	CSVEPGGASGKYEQYF	TGCAGCGTCGAACCAGGGGGGGCTAGCGGGAAATACGAGCAGTACTTC
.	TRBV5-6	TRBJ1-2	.	CASSLVAGFGYTF	TGTGCCAGCAGCTTGGTTGCAGGGTTCGGCTACACCTTC
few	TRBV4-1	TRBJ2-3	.	CASSVWGLALGTDTQYF	TGCGCCAGCAGCGTCTGGGGACTTGCCCTAGGCACAGATACGCAGTATTTT
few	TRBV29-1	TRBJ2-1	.	CSVVGAREQFF	TGCAGCGTTGTAGGAGCAAGAGAGCAGTTCTTC
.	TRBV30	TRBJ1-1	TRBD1	CAWQLDRETEAFF	TGTGCCTGGCAACTCGACAGGGAAACTGAAGCTTTCTTT